This T cell receptor beta chain appears in the sequencing data of a study of T cell responses to AZD1222 COVID-19 vaccine. Study-wide background: Timing groups of about 4 and about 12 weeks for second doses were pooled.

Trimming removed 0 bases at V and 2 bases at J, with 11 bases between. CDR3 size: 16 residues. The germline CDR1 and CDR2 sequences are MNHEY and SVGEGT. A word on this clone: Its antigen is not identified.

Repertoires were generated with immunoSEQ multiplex PCR, while TCRdb's copy carries only in-frame clones and drops some. The sample holds under 150,000 clones, around 93% seen once. Study-wide results and caveats: The donor cohort was predominantly white British with a female majority, and clonal diversity may have been underestimated.

The rearrangement joins TRBV6-2 or TRBV6-3 to TRBJ1-5; TRBD1 might be the D (5 bases). The clonotype comes from an adult in good health. Sequences were derived from peripheral blood, sampled on day 0 of AZD1222 vaccination. CDR3 DNA: TGTGCCAGCAGTTACTCGAGGGGAACAGGCAATCAGCCCCAGCATTTT. Amino acids: CASSYSRGTGNQPQHF.